This T cell receptor (beta chain) was recovered during a study of T-cell memory formation after mild COVID-19. Study overall: TCR clusters were mostly donor specific.

TCRdb reanalysed the 5' RACE reads using MiXCR and keeps one entry per CDR3 protein. The table records approximately 190,000 distinct CDR3 sequences, around 16% of them present only once. Note on this clonotype: The target antigen is unknown.

Whole-study findings and limits: Proof of SARS-CoV-2 specificity was absent for the second-wave clones that crested on day 37.

The germline gives CDR1 SGDLS, CDR2 YYNGEE. This CDR3 spans 15 amino acids. V gave up 1 base and J gave up 2 bases, with 9 bases separating them. This clonotype was sampled from an adult woman who had mild COVID-19 (a few samples of this study predate the infection). Cell type and time point are not known. Sequenced input: PBMCs or a T cell subset sorted from them (not recorded which). The V and J genes are TRBV9 and TRBJ2-2; D might be TRBD1 (5 bases). As DNA, the CDR3 is TGTGCCAGCAGCGTATTACAGGATAACACCGGGGAGCTGTTTTTT. Protein sequence: CASSVLQDNTGELFF.